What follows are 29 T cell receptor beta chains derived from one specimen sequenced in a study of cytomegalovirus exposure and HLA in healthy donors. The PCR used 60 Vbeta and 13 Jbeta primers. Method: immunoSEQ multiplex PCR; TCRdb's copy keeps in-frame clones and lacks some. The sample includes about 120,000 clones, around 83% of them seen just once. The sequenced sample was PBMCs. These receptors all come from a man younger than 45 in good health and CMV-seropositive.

Written as DNA, the CDR3 is TGTGCCAGCAGCAAAGGACAGAAACCCATGTTTTTT. This translates into CASSKGQKPMFF. J is TRBJ1-4 and V is TRBV5-6; perhaps TRBD1 as D (6 bases). The CDR3 has 12 residues. The V end was cut by 4 bases, the J end by 15 bases, with 16 bases between. Germline loops: CDR1 SGHDT, CDR2 YYEEEE.

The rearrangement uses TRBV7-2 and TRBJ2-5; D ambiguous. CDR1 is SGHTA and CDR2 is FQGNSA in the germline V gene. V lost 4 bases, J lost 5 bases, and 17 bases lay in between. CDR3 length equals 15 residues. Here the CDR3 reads CASSSQVGPRETQYF. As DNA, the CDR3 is TGTGCCAGCAGCTCCCAGGTTGGTCCTCGGGAGACCCAGTACTTC. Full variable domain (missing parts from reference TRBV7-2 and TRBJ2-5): GAGVSQSPSNKVTEKGKDVELRCDPISGHTALYWYRQSLGQGLEFLIYFQGNSAPDKSGLPSDRFSAERTGGSVSTLTIQRTQQEDSAVYLCASSSQVGPRETQYFGPGTRLLVL.

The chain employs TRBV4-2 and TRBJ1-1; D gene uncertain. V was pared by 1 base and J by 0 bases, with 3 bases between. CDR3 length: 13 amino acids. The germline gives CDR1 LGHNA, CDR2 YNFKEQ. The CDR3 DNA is TGTGCCAGCAGCCAAGGAGTGAACACTGAAGCTTTCTTT. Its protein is CASSQGVNTEAFF.

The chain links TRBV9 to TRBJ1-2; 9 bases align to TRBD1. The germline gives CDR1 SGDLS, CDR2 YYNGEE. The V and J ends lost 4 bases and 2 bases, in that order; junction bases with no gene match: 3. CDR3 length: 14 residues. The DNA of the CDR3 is TGTGCCAGCAGCCCCGGACAGGGGAACTATGGCTACACCTTC. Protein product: CASSPGQGNYGYTF.

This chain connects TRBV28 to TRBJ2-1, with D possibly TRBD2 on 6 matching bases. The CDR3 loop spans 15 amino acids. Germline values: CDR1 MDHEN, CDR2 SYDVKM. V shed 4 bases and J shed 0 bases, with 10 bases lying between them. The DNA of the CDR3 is TGTGCCAGCAGTTCGGCGGGGAGCTCCTACAATGAGCAGTTCTTC. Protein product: CASSSAGSSYNEQFF.

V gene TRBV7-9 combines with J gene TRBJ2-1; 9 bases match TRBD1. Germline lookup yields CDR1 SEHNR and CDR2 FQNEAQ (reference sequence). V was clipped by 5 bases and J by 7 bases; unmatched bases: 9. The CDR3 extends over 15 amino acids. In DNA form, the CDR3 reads TGTGCCAGCAGCCCCGGGGACAGGGAGTCGAATGAGCAGTTCTTC. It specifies CASSPGDRESNEQFF.

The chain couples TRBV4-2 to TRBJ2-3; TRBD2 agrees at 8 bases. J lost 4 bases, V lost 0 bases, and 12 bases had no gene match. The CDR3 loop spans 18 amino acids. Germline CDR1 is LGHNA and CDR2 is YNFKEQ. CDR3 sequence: CASSQEFILAGGADTQYF. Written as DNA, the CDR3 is TGTGCCAGCAGCCAAGAGTTTATACTGGCGGGAGGCGCAGATACGCAGTATTTT.

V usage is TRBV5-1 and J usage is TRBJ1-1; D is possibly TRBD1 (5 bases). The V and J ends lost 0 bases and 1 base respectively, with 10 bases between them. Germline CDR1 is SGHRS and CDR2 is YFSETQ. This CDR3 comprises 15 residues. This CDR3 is CASSLGGGRNTEAFF. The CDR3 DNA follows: TGCGCCAGCAGCTTGGGCGGGGGTCGGAACACTGAAGCTTTCTTT.

The CDR3 region has the DNA TGTGCCAGCAGCGAACGAGAAACACAGGGGGCAGGCACAGATACGCAGTATTTT. It specifies CASSERETQGAGTDTQYF. V is TRBV5-6 and J is TRBJ2-3; 9 bases fit TRBD1. Germline assignment: CDR1 SGHDT and CDR2 YYEEEE. CDR3 length equals 18 residues. V trimming: 4 bases; J trimming: 1 base; junction bases outside the gene matches: 13. Using reference TRBV5-6 and TRBJ2-3 for the parts outside the CDR3, the full variable domain is DAGVTQSPTHLIKTRGQQVTLRCSPKSGHDTVSWYQQALGQGPQFIFQYYEEEERQRGNFPDRFSGHQFPNYSSELNVNALLLGDSALYLCASSERETQGAGTDTQYFGPGTRLTVL.

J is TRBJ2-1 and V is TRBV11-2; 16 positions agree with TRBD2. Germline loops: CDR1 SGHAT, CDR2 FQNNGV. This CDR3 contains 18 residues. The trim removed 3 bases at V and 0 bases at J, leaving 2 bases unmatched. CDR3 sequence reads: CASSFGTSGRASYNEQFF. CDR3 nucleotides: TGTGCCAGCAGCTTTGGGACTAGCGGGAGGGCCTCCTACAATGAGCAGTTCTTC.

The DNA of the CDR3 is TGCGCCAGCAGCACATACGGGACAGAGGATGAAAAACTGTTTTTT. Translation gives CASSTYGTEDEKLFF. This chain joins TRBV5-1 and TRBJ1-4, with TRBD1 identical over 7 bases. Losses at the gene ends were 4 bases for V and 6 bases for J; bases not matched to a gene: 9. The germline gives CDR1 SGHRS, CDR2 YFSETQ. There are 15 residues in the CDR3. The full variable domain, with the rest looked up from reference TRBV5-1 and TRBJ1-4, is KAGVTQTPRYLIKTRGQQVTLSCSPISGHRSVSWYQQTPGQGLQFLFEYFSETQRNKGNFPGRFSGRQFSNSRSEMNVSTLELGDSALYLCASSTYGTEDEKLFFGSGTQLSVL.

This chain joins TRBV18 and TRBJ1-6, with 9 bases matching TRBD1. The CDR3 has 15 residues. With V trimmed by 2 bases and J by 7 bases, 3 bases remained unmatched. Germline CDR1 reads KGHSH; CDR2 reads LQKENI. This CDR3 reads CASSPVGQGNSPLHF. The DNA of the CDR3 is TGTGCCAGCTCACCAGTAGGACAGGGGAATTCACCCCTCCACTTT.

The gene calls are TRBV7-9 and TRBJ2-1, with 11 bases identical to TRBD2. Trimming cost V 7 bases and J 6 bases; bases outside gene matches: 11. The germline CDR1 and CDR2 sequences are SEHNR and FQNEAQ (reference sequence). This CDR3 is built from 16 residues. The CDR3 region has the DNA TGTGCCAGCACCTTTTCTACTAGCGGGAGAGCCAATGAGCAGTTCTTC. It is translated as CASTFSTSGRANEQFF.

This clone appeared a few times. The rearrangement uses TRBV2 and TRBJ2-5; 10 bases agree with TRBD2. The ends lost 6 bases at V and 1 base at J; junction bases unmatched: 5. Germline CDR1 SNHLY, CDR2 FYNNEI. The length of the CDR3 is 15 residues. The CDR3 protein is CASRRRTSGQETQYF. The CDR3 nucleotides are TGTGCCAGCAGACGGCGGACTAGCGGCCAAGAGACCCAGTACTTC.

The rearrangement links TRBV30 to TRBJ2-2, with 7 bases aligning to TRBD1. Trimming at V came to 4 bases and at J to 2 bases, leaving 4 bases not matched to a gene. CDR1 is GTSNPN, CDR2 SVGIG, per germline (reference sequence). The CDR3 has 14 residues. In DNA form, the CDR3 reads TGTGCCTGGACTAGGGACAGCAACACCGGGGAGCTGTTTTTT. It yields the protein CAWTRDSNTGELFF.

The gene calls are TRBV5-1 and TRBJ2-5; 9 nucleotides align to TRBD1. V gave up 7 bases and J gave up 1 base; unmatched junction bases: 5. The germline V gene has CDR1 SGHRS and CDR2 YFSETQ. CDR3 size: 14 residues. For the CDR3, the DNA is TGCGCCAGCGCCCTGGGACAGGGCCAAGAGACCCAGTACTTC. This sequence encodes CASALGQGQETQYF. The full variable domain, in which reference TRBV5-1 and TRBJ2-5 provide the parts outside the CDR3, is KAGVTQTPRYLIKTRGQQVTLSCSPISGHRSVSWYQQTPGQGLQFLFEYFSETQRNKGNFPGRFSGRQFSNSRSEMNVSTLELGDSALYLCASALGQGQETQYFGPGTRLLVL.

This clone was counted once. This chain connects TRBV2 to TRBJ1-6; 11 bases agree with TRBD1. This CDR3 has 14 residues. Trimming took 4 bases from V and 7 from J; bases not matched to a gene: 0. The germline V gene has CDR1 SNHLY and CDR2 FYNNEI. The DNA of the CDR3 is TGTGCCAGCAGTGGGACAGGGGGCAATTCACCCCTCCACTTT. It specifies CASSGTGGNSPLHF. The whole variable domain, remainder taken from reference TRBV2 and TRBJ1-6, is EPEVTQTPSHQVTQMGQEVILRCVPISNHLYFYWYRQILGQKVEFLVSFYNNEISEKSEIFDDQFSVERPDGSNFTLKIRSTKLEDSAMYFCASSGTGGNSPLHFGNGTRLTVT.

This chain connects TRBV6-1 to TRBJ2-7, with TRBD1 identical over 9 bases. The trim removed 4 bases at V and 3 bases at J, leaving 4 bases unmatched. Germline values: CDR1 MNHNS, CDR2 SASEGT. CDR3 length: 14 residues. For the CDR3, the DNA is TGTGCCAGCAGTGCTGGGACAGGGAGCTACGAGCAGTACGTC. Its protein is CASSAGTGSYEQYV.

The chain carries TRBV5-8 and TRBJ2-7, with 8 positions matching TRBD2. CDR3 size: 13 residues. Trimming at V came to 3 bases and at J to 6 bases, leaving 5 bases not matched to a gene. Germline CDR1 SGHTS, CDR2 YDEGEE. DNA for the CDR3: TGTGCCAGCAGCTACGGACTAGCCCTCGAGCAGTACGTC. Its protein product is CASSYGLALEQYV.

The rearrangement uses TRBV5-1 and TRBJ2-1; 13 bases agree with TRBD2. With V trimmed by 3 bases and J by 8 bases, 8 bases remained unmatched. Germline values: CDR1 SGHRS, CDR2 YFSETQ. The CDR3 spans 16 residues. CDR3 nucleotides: TGCGCCAGCAGCTGGGTCAGGACTAGCGGGAGAGATGAGCAGTTCTTC. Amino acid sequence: CASSWVRTSGRDEQFF.

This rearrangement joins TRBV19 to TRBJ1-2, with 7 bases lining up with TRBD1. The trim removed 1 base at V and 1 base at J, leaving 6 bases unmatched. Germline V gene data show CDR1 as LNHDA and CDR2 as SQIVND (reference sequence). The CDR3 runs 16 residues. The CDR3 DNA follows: TGTGCCAGTAGTATAGCAGTGGACAGGATTAACTATGGCTACACCTTC. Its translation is CASSIAVDRINYGYTF.

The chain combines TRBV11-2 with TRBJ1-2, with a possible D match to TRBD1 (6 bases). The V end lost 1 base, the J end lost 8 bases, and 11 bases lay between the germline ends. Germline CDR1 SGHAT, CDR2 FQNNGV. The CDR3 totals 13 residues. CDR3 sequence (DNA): TGTGCCAGCAGCTTAGCAGGGGTGGAGGGCTACACCTTC. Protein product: CASSLAGVEGYTF.

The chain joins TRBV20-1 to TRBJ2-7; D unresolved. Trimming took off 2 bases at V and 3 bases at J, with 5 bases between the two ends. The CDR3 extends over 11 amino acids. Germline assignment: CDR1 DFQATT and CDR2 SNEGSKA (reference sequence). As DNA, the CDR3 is TGCAGTGCTAGAAGGAGCTACGAGCAGTACTTC. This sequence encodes CSARRSYEQYF.

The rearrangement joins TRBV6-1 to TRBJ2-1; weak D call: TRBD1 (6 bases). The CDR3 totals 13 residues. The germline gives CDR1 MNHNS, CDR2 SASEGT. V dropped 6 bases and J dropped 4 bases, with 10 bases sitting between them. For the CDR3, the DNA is TGTGCCAGCAGCCCGACAGGTTACAATGAGCAGTTCTTC. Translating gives CASSPTGYNEQFF.

This chain's CDR3 is CATSPRVGEKLFF. CDR3 DNA sequence: TGTGCCACCAGTCCCAGGGTGGGGGAAAAACTGTTTTTT. V is TRBV15 and J is TRBJ1-4; tentative D call: TRBD1 (5 bases). V lost 6 bases and J 8 bases, leaving 13 bases between the germline ends. The CDR3 loop spans 13 amino acids. Germline V gene sequence: CDR1 LNHNV, CDR2 YYDKDF (reference sequence).

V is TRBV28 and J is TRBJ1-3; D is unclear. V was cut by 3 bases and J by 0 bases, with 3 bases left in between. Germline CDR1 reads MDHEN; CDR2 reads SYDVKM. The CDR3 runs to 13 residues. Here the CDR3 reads CASSLYSGNTIYF. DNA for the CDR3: TGTGCCAGCAGTTTGTACTCTGGAAACACCATATATTTT.

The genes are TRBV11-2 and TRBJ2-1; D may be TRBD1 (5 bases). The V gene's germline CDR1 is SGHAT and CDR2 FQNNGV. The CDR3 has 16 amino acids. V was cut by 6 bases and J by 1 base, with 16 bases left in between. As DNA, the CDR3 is TGTGCCAGCAGATTATCAGGGTTCAGGTCCTACAATGAGCAGTTCTTC. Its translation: CASRLSGFRSYNEQFF.

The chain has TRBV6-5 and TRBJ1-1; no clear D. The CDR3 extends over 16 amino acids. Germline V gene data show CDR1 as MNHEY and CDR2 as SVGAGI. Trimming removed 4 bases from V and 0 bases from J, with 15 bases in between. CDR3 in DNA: TGTGCCAGCAGTTCGGGGTTTAACAGATTGAACACTGAAGCTTTCTTT. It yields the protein CASSSGFNRLNTEAFF.

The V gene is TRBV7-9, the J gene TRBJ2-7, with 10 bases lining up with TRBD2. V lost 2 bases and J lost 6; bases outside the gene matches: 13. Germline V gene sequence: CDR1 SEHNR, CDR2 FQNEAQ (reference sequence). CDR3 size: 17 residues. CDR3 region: CASSLTSSGSSRREQYV. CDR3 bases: TGTGCCAGCAGCTTAACCTCTAGCGGGAGTTCCCGACGCGAGCAGTACGTC.